The present T cell receptor (beta chain) was sequenced within a study of identifying expanded T cells in peripheral blood. TCRdb's table, derived via immunoSEQ multiplex PCR, lists solely in-frame clones and lacks some. The sample carries tens of thousands of clones, about 87% recorded once. The CDR3 consists of 15 residues. CDR1 and CDR2 from the germline V gene are LNHNV and YYDKDF (reference sequence). Trimming stripped 3 bases from V and 0 bases from J, with 9 bases between. The chain is built from TRBV15 and TRBJ1-3, with D tentatively TRBD1 (6 bases). Source material: blood. The sequence came from a person aged 18 to 75 in good health. In DNA, the CDR3 is TGTGCCACCAGCAGCCAACAGGGCTCTGGAAACACCATATATTTT. Encoded protein: CATSSQQGSGNTIYF.